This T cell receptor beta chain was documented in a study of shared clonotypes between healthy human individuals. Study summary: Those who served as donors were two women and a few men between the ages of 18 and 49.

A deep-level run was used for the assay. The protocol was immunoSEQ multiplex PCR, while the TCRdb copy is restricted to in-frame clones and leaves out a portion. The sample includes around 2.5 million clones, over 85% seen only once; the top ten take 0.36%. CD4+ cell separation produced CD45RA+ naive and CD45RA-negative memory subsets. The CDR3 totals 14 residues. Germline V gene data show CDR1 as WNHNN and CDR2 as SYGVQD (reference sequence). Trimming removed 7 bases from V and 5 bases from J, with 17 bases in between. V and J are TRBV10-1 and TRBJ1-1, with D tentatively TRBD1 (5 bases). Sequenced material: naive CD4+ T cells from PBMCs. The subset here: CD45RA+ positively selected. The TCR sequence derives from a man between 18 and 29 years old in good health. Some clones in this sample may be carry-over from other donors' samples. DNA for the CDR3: TGCGCCAGCACCAGACTCGGGGGAGGGACTGAAGCTTTCTTT. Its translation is CASTRLGGGTEAFF.